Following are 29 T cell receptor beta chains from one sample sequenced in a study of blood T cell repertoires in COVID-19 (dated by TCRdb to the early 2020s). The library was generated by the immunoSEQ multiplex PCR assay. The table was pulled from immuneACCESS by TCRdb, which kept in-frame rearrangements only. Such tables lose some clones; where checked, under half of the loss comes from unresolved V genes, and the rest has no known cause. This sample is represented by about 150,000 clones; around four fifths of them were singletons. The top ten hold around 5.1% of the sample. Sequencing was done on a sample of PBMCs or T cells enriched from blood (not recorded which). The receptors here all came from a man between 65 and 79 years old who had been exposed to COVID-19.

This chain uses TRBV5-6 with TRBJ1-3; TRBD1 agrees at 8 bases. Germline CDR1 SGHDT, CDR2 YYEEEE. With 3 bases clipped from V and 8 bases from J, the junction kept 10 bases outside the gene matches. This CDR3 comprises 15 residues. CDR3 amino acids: CASSSDLDRAHTIYF. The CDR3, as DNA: TGTGCCAGCAGCTCGGACTTGGACAGGGCCCACACCATATATTTT.

The CDR3 nucleotides are TGTGCCAGCAGTTATACCGACAGTTCTGGAAACACCATATATTTT. This codes for CASSYTDSSGNTIYF. V is TRBV6-5 and J is TRBJ1-3, with TRBD1 as a possible D gene (5 bases). Germline V lookup: CDR1 MNHEY, CDR2 SVGAGI. CDR3 size: 15 residues. Trimming left V 3 bases short and J 1 base short, with 10 bases between.

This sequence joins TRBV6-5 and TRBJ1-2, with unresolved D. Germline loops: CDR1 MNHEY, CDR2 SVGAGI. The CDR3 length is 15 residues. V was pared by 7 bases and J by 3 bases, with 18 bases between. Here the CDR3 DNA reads TGTGCCAGCAAGGCCGGTTGGAGCTCGGACTATGGCTACACCTTC. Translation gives CASKAGWSSDYGYTF.

CDR3 DNA: TGTGCCAGCAGTTACCCGGGTATCGGGGGGGGCCAGCCCCAGCATTTT. Its translation: CASSYPGIGGGQPQHF. This sequence joins TRBV6-5 and TRBJ1-5, with D perhaps TRBD1 (6 bases). With 2 bases removed from V and 7 bases from J, the gap between germline ends came to 18 bases. CDR1 and CDR2 from the germline V gene are MNHEY and SVGAGI. This CDR3 spans 16 amino acids.

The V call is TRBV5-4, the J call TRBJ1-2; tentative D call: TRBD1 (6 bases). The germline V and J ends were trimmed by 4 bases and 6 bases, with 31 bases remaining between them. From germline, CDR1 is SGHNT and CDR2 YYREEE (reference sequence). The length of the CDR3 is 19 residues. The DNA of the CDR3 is TGTGCCAGCAGCCTTGCCCCCAGGGGTAATAGATTGTCAGGGCATGGCTACACCTTC. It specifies CASSLAPRGNRLSGHGYTF.

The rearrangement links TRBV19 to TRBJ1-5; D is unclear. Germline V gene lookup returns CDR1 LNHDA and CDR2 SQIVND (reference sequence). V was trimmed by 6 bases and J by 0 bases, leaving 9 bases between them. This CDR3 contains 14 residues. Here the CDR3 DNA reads TGTGCCAGTAGACTCCCGGGTAGCAATCAGCCCCAGCATTTT. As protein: CASRLPGSNQPQHF.

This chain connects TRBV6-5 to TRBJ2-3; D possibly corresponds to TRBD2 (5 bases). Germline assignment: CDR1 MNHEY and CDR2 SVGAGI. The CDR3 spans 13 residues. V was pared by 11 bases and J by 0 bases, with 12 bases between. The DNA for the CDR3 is TGTGCCGGAGGCGAGCCTAGCACAGATACGCAGTATTTT. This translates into CAGGEPSTDTQYF.

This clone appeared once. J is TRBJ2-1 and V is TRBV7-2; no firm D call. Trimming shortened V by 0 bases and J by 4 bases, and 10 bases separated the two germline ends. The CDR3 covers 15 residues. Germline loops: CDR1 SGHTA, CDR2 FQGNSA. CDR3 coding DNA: TGTGCCAGCAGCTTAGCATGGGCAGGTTACAATGAGCAGTTCTTC. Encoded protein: CASSLAWAGYNEQFF.

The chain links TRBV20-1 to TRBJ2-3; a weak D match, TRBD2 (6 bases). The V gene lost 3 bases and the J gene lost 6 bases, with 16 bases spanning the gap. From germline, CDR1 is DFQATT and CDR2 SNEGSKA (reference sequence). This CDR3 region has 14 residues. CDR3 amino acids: CSASTGEYADTQYF. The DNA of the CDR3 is TGCAGTGCTAGTACGGGGGAGTATGCCGATACGCAGTATTTT.

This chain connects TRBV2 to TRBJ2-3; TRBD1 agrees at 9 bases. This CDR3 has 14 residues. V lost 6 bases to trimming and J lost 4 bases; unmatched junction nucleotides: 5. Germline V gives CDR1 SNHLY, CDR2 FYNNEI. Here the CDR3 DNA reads TGTGCCAGCAGCGTTACAGGGGGCCCAGATACGCAGTATTTT. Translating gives CASSVTGGPDTQYF.

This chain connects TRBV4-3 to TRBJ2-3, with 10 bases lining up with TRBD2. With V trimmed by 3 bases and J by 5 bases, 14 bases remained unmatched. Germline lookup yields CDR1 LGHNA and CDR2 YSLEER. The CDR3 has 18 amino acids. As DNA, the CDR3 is TGCGCCAGCAGCCATGTCCTTCCCGGGACTAGCGCTCAAGATACGCAGTATTTT. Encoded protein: CASSHVLPGTSAQDTQYF.

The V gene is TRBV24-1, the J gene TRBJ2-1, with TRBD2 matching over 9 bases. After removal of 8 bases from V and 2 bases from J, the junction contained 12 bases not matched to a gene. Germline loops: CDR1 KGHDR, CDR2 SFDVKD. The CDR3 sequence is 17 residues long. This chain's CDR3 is CATTNLEGGGAYNEQFF. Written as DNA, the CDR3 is TGTGCCACCACTAATCTGGAGGGCGGGGGGGCCTACAATGAGCAGTTCTTC.

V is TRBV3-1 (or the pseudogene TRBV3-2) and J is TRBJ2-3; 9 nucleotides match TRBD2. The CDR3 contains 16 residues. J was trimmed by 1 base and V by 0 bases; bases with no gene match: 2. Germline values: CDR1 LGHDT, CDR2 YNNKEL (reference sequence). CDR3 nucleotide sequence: TGTGCCAGCAGCCAAGAACGACTAGCGGGCACAGATACGCAGTATTTT. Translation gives CASSQERLAGTDTQYF.

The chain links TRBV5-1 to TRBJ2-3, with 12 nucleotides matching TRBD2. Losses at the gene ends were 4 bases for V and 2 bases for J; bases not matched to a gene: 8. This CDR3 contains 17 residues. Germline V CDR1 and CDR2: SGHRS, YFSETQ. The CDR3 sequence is CASSAASSGGATDTQYF. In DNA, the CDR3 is TGCGCCAGCAGCGCCGCCTCTAGCGGGGGGGCCACAGATACGCAGTATTTT.

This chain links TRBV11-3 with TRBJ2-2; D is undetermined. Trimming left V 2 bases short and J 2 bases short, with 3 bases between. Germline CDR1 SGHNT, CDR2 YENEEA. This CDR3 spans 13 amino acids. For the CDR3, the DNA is TGTGCCAGCAGCTTATATAACACCGGGGAGCTGTTTTTT. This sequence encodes CASSLYNTGELFF.

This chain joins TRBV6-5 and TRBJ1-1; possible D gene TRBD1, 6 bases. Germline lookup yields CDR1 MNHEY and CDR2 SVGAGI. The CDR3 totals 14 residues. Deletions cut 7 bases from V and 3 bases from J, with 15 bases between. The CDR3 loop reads CASIIGGRDTEAFF. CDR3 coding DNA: TGTGCCAGCATTATCGGGGGGCGAGACACTGAAGCTTTCTTT.

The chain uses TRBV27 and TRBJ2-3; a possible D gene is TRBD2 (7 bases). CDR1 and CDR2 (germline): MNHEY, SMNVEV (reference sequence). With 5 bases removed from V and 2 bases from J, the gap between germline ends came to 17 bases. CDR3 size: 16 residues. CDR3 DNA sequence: TGTGCCAGCAGTCTGGGGGGGCGGGGGAACACAGATACGCAGTATTTT. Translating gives CASSLGGRGNTDTQYF.

CDR3 sequence (DNA): TGTGCCAGCAGTCTCAACCTCCGAGGTGGGGAGCAGTTCTTC. Protein sequence: CASSLNLRGGEQFF. This chain connects TRBV9 to TRBJ2-1; D call uncertain. The V end was cut by 5 bases, the J end by 10 bases, with 19 bases between. The CDR3 contains 14 residues. The germline gives CDR1 SGDLS, CDR2 YYNGEE.

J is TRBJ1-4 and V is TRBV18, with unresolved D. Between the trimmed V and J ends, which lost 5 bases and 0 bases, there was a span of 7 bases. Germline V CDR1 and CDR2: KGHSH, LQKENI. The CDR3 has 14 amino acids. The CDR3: CASSGGSTNEKLFF. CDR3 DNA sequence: TGTGCCAGCTCAGGAGGATCAACTAATGAAAAACTGTTTTTT.

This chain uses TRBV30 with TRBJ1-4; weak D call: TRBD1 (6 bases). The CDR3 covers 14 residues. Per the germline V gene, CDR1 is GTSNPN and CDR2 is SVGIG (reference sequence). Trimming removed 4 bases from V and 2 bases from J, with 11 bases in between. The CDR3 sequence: CAWNSQGTNEKLFF. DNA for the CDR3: TGTGCCTGGAACTCCCAGGGGACTAATGAAAAACTGTTTTTT.

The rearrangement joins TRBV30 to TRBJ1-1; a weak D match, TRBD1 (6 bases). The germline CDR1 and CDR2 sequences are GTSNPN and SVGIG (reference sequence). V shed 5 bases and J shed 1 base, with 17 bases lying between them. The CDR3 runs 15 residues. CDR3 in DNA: TGTGCCTGGGATGTGAACAGGGTTCCGAACACTGAAGCTTTCTTT. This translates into CAWDVNRVPNTEAFF.

CDR3: CAREQGVAGNTIYF. DNA of the CDR3: TGTGCCAGAGAACAGGGAGTTGCTGGAAACACCATATATTTT. The chain uses TRBV19 and TRBJ1-3; D possibly corresponds to TRBD1 (6 bases). This CDR3 region has 14 residues. Trimming cost V 9 bases and J 2 bases, with 14 bases left between them. CDR1 is LNHDA and CDR2 is SQIVND in the germline V gene (reference sequence).

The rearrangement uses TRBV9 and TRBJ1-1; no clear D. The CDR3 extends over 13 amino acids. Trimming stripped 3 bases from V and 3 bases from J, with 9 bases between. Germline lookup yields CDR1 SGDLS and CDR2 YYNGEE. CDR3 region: CASSALGDTEAFF. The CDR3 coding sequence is TGTGCCAGCAGCGCCCTCGGGGACACTGAAGCTTTCTTT.

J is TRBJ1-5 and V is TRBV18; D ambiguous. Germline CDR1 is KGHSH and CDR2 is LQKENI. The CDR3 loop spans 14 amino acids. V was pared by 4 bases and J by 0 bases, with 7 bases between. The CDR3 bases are TGTGCCAGCTCACTTACGGTTAGCAATCAGCCCCAGCATTTT. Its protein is CASSLTVSNQPQHF.

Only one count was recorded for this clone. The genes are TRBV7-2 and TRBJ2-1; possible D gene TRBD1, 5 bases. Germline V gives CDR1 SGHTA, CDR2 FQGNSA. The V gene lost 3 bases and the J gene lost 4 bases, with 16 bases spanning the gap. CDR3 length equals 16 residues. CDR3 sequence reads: CASSLRLGQVYNEQFF. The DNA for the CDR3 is TGTGCCAGCAGCTTGCGTTTGGGGCAGGTGTACAATGAGCAGTTCTTC.

The CDR3 DNA is TGTGCCAGCAGCTCAGGGCCAGCAACTGAAGCTTTCTTT. As protein: CASSSGPATEAFF. V usage is TRBV7-2 and J usage is TRBJ1-1; D might be TRBD1 (5 bases). The CDR3 is made up of 13 amino acids. Germline V gene lookup returns CDR1 SGHTA and CDR2 FQGNSA. With 4 bases removed from V and 5 bases from J, the gap between germline ends came to 11 bases.

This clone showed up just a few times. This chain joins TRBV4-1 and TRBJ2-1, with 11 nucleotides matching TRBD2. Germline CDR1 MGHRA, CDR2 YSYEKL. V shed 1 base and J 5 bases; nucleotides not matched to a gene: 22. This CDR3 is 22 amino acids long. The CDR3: CASSQGFQGFNGLAGDHNEQFF. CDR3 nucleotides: TGCGCCAGCAGCCAAGGATTCCAGGGGTTCAACGGACTAGCGGGCGACCACAATGAGCAGTTCTTC.

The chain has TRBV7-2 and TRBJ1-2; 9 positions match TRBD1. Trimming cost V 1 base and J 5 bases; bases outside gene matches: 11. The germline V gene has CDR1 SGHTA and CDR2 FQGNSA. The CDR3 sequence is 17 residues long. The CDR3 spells CASSLGATGGGAYGYTF. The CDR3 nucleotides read TGTGCCAGCAGCTTAGGGGCTACAGGGGGCGGAGCGTATGGCTACACCTTC.

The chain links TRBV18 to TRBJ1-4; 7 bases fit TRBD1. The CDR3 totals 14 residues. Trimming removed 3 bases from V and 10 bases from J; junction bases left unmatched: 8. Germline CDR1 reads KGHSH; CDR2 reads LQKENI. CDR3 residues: CASSPDRADLKLFF. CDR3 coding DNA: TGTGCCAGCTCACCCGACAGGGCTGATTTAAAACTGTTTTTT.